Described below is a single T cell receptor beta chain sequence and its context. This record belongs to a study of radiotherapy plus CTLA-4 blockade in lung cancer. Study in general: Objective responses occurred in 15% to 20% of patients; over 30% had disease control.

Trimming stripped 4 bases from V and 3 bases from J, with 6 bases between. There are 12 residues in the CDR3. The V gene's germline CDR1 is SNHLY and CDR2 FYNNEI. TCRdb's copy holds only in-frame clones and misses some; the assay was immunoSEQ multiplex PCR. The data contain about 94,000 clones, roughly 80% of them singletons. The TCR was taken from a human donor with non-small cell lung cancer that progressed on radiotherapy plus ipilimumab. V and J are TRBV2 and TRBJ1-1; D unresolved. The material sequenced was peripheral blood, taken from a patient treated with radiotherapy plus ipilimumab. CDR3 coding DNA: TGTGCCAGCAGTGTTTTTGACACTGAAGCTTTCTTT. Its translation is CASSVFDTEAFF.